This T cell receptor (beta chain) was recovered during a study of regulatory T cells in long-lasting Graves disease. Study-wide points: Accuracy may have suffered from the small sample size. Persistent disease favored TRBV28, TRBJ1-2 and TRBJ2-5.

The V gene's germline CDR1 is PRHDT and CDR2 FYEKMQ (reference sequence). The germline V and J ends were trimmed by 5 bases and 0 bases, with 16 bases remaining between them. The CDR3 runs to 16 residues. With regard to this clonotype: Its antigen is not known.

Assembly of TCR beta libraries relied on iRepertoire HTBI primers together with Arm-PCR of CDR3 regions. As handled by the study authors: The samples included roughly 62 TRBV and 15 or so TRBJ segments. TCRdb re-called the multiplex PCR reads through MiXCR, storing one row per CDR3 protein. In this record, the V and J calls reflect TCRdb's handling and not the investigators' own analysis. The sample has around 510,000 distinct CDR3 sequences, about 20% seen once. Time point of the sample: persistent/refractory GD, antithyroid drugs over 5 years with positive TRAb. Following extraction of RNA from PBMCs, that RNA was used to make the TCR library.

The material was peripheral blood mononuclear cells (PBMCs), obtained when the disease was refractory, from a patient treated with antithyroid drugs. V gene TRBV13 combines with J gene TRBJ1-1; TRBD1 might be the D (5 bases). The source is a female donor with Graves disease. CDR3 bases: TGTGCCAGCAGCCAACGGGGGTTTAGGCTGAACACTGAAGCTTTCTTT. This codes for CASSQRGFRLNTEAFF.